This T cell receptor (beta chain) originates from a study of regulatory T cells in long-lasting Graves disease. Turning to the study itself: The definition of persistent Graves' disease was over 5 years of antithyroid drugs with positive TSH receptor antibodies.

The time point is: persistent/refractory GD, antithyroid drugs over 5 years with positive TRAb. With RNA extracted from PBMCs as input, the TCR library was made. V shed 8 bases and J 4 bases; nucleotides not matched to a gene: 9. Germline V CDR1 and CDR2: MNHEY, SMNVEV (reference sequence). The CDR3 covers 16 residues. Notes on the study in general: The sample size was small, and this may have reduced accuracy. TRBV28, TRBJ1-2 and TRBJ2-5 were favored in persistent disease. Persistent patients shared more public clonotypes (around 3,000) than new patients (about 960).

As to this clonotype: The antigen is undetermined.

Arm-PCR of CDR3 regions and iRepertoire HTBI primers were the basis on which TCR beta libraries were built. TCRdb re-called the multiplex PCR reads with MiXCR, one entry per CDR3 protein. The sample consists of some 340,000 distinct CDR3 sequences, roughly 25% of them appearing once. The receptor comes from a woman in her thirties or forties with Graves disease. V usage is TRBV27 and J usage is TRBJ2-2; 11 bases are a match to TRBD1. The sequences come from peripheral blood mononuclear cells (PBMCs), collected when the disease was refractory, from a patient treated with antithyroid drugs. The CDR3 protein is CASRFPGQGVTGELFF. The CDR3, as DNA: TGTGCCAGCCGATTCCCGGGACAGGGGGTCACCGGGGAGCTGTTTTTT.